Following are 20 T cell receptor beta chains from one sample sequenced in a study of PD-1 blockade in mismatch repair-deficient tumors. The assay was immunoSEQ multiplex PCR, and TCRdb's table has in-frame clones only and misses some. Of around 13,000 clones detected, 86% appear once; the ten largest clones hold roughly 10%. Time point here: identical roughly eleven-day culture without peptide (control). Their antigens remain unidentified. The specimen comprised cells cultured in vitro, sampled from a patient treated with pembrolizumab. The source is an adult with mismatch repair-deficient cancer.

This chain links TRBV28 with TRBJ2-5, with D possibly being TRBD1 or TRBD2 (6 bases each). V was trimmed by 6 bases and J by 2 bases, leaving 10 bases between them. Germline lookup yields CDR1 MDHEN and CDR2 SYDVKM. The CDR3 runs 13 residues. CDR3 bases: TGTGCCAGCAGCGAGGGGGGTCAAGAGACCCAGTACTTC. It specifies CASSEGGQETQYF.

The chain uses TRBV6-1 and TRBJ2-5; 11 nucleotides agree with TRBD1. V gave up 9 bases and J gave up 4 bases; unmatched junction bases: 7. Germline V gene lookup returns CDR1 MNHNS and CDR2 SASEGT. This CDR3 has 14 amino acids. The CDR3 region is CARRDRGRGETQYF. The CDR3 DNA reads TGTGCCAGGAGGGACAGGGGGAGGGGAGAGACCCAGTACTTC.

The chain has TRBV9 and TRBJ2-2, with 11 positions matching TRBD2. V shed 2 bases and J 6 bases; nucleotides not matched to a gene: 18. CDR3 length: 20 amino acids. Per germline, CDR1 SGDLS and CDR2 YYNGEE. The chain's CDR3 is CASSVSLAGAWQYRAGELFF. The CDR3 DNA reads as TGTGCCAGCAGCGTTTCACTAGCGGGGGCGTGGCAATATCGAGCCGGGGAGCTGTTTTTT.

This chain connects TRBV13 to TRBJ1-1, with unresolved D. The CDR3 length is 13 residues. The V and J ends lost 3 bases and 6 bases respectively, with 11 bases between them. Germline V gene data show CDR1 as PRHDT and CDR2 as FYEKMQ (reference sequence). The CDR3 coding sequence is TGTGCCAGCAGCTTCCTCGGTGGGGCTGAAGCTTTCTTT. It yields the protein CASSFLGGAEAFF.

This clone was detected a few times. The J gene is TRBJ1-3, the V gene TRBV5-1, with 8 bases identical to TRBD1. The CDR3 is 14 residues long. Germline values: CDR1 SGHRS, CDR2 YFSETQ. Trimming took 6 bases from V and 1 from J; bases not matched to a gene: 3. The CDR3 nucleotides read TGCGCCAGCAAGACAGGGGCTTCTGGAAACACCATATATTTT. The encoded protein is CASKTGASGNTIYF.

The V and J genes are TRBV6-5 and TRBJ1-5, with a possible D match to TRBD1 (5 bases). This CDR3 has 13 residues. V was clipped by 4 bases and J by 2 bases, with 6 bases between them. Germline V gene lookup returns CDR1 MNHEY and CDR2 SVGAGI. Written as DNA, the CDR3 is TGTGCCAGCAGTTGGGGGGGCAATCAGCCCCAGCATTTT. It codes for CASSWGGNQPQHF.

The genes are TRBV7-9 and TRBJ2-7; TRBD1 agrees at 8 bases. Germline trimming cut 1 base from V and 7 bases from J; bases unmatched to any gene: 9. The CDR3 length is 15 residues. CDR1 and CDR2 from the germline V gene are SEHNR and FQNEAQ (reference sequence). The CDR3, as DNA: TGTGCCAGCAGCTTAGATTCAGGGGGCGCGGGGGAGCAGTACTTC. As protein: CASSLDSGGAGEQYF.

The V and J genes are TRBV10-1 and TRBJ2-5; weak D call: TRBD2 (6 bases). The CDR3 length is 15 residues. Germline assignment: CDR1 WNHNN and CDR2 SYGVQD (reference sequence). Trimming removed 0 bases at V and 4 bases at J, with 12 bases between. CDR3 amino acids: CASSESAGTLETQYF. The DNA for the CDR3 is TGCGCCAGCAGTGAGTCTGCGGGGACCTTAGAGACCCAGTACTTC.

The chain joins TRBV18 to TRBJ1-2; D remains ambiguous. The germline gives CDR1 KGHSH, CDR2 LQKENI. Trimming cost V 6 bases and J 4 bases, with 12 bases left between them. This CDR3 is 13 amino acids long. DNA of the CDR3: TGTGCCAGCTCCCCCCCAGGAATCTATGGCTACACCTTC. Its translation: CASSPPGIYGYTF.

The V call is TRBV15, the J call TRBJ1-4; D possibly corresponds to TRBD1 (6 bases). Trimming left V 3 bases short and J 7 bases short, with 15 bases between. CDR3 length: 15 amino acids. Per the germline V gene, CDR1 is LNHNV and CDR2 is YYDKDF (reference sequence). The CDR3 region is CATSRRDTGGEKLFF. The CDR3 DNA reads TGTGCCACCAGCAGGCGGGACACCGGTGGTGAAAAACTGTTTTTT.

The V call is TRBV5-8, the J call TRBJ2-7; unclear D gene. The germline gives CDR1 SGHTS, CDR2 YDEGEE. V lost 0 bases, J lost 0 bases, and 19 bases lay in between. The CDR3 covers 18 residues. CDR3 protein: CASSLGHFQQALSYEQYF. The DNA of the CDR3 is TGTGCCAGCAGCTTGGGTCATTTCCAGCAGGCCCTCTCCTACGAGCAGTACTTC.

The genes are TRBV6-1 and TRBJ2-1, with 12 bases matching TRBD2. The CDR3 covers 15 residues. Germline values: CDR1 MNHNS, CDR2 SASEGT. V lost 7 bases, J lost 6 bases, and 7 bases stayed unmatched. CDR3 region: CASTAGLAGRNEQFF. The DNA for the CDR3 is TGTGCCAGCACCGCGGGACTAGCGGGTCGCAATGAGCAGTTCTTC.

V gene TRBV10-1 combines with J gene TRBJ2-1, with D perhaps TRBD2 (5 bases). Germline assignment: CDR1 WNHNN and CDR2 SYGVQD (reference sequence). This CDR3 has 16 residues. V was trimmed by 0 bases and J by 4 bases, leaving 13 bases between them. The CDR3, as DNA: TGCGCCAGCAGTGAGTCCGAGGGTTTATTTTACAATGAGCAGTTCTTC. Translating gives CASSESEGLFYNEQFF.

The chain carries TRBV9 and TRBJ2-1; D is ambiguous. Deletions cut 2 bases from V and 2 bases from J, with 11 bases between. Looked up from germline, CDR1 is SGDLS and CDR2 is YYNGEE. This CDR3 has 15 amino acids. The CDR3 loop is CASSVVARTYNEQFF. DNA for the CDR3: TGTGCCAGCAGCGTGGTCGCTCGGACCTACAATGAGCAGTTCTTC. Supplemented by reference TRBV9 and TRBJ2-1, the full variable domain reads DSGVTQTPKHLITATGQRVTLRCSPRSGDLSVYWYQQSLDQGLQFLIQYYNGEERAKGNILERFSAQQFPDLHSELNLSSLELGDSALYFCASSVVARTYNEQFFGPGTRLTVL.

V usage is TRBV10-3 and J usage is TRBJ1-1; D unclear. The CDR3 loop spans 13 amino acids. Germline lookup yields CDR1 ENHRY and CDR2 SYGVKD. V lost 4 bases to trimming and J lost 2 bases, with 8 bases between them. CDR3 sequence (DNA): TGTGCCATCAGTGTTAACGGTAACACTGAAGCTTTCTTT. Residues: CAISVNGNTEAFF.

This chain joins TRBV18 and TRBJ2-7; maybe TRBD1 (6 bases). This CDR3 has 15 amino acids. Germline assignment: CDR1 KGHSH and CDR2 LQKENI. V shed 1 base and J shed 0 bases, with 10 bases lying between them. The DNA for the CDR3 is TGTGCCAGCTCACCACTGGACAGTGTCTCCTACGAGCAGTACTTC. Translation: CASSPLDSVSYEQYF.

The V and J genes are TRBV5-1 and TRBJ1-3, with D possibly TRBD1 on 5 matching bases. The V end lost 5 bases, the J end lost 3 bases, and 24 bases lay between the germline ends. From germline, CDR1 is SGHRS and CDR2 YFSETQ. The CDR3 contains 18 residues. CDR3 protein: CASSDRPIQEGIGNTIYF. CDR3 DNA sequence: TGCGCCAGCAGTGATCGTCCCATACAGGAGGGAATTGGAAACACCATATATTTT. Full variable domain (missing parts from reference TRBV5-1 and TRBJ1-3): KAGVTQTPRYLIKTRGQQVTLSCSPISGHRSVSWYQQTPGQGLQFLFEYFSETQRNKGNFPGRFSGRQFSNSRSEMNVSTLELGDSALYLCASSDRPIQEGIGNTIYFGEGSWLTVV.

The chain joins TRBV7-3 to TRBJ2-1; the D gene is possibly TRBD2 (6 bases). Germline CDR1 is SGHTA and CDR2 is FQGTGA. Trimming stripped 5 bases from V and 7 bases from J, with 15 bases between. The CDR3 is 14 amino acids. The CDR3 reads CASSPGLAQNEQFF. CDR3 in DNA: TGTGCCAGCAGCCCAGGGCTAGCGCAAAATGAGCAGTTCTTC. The whole variable domain, filled in from reference TRBV7-3 and TRBJ2-1, reads GAGVSQTPSNKVTEKGKYVELRCDPISGHTALYWYRQSLGQGPEFLIYFQGTGAADDSGLPNDRFFAVRPEGSVSTLKIQRTERGDSAVYLCASSPGLAQNEQFFGPGTRLTVL.

J is TRBJ1-5 and V is TRBV27; D call uncertain. V lost 3 bases to trimming and J lost 2 bases, with 8 bases between them. The CDR3 is made up of 14 amino acids. From germline, CDR1 is MNHEY and CDR2 SMNVEV (reference sequence). As DNA, the CDR3 is TGTGCCAGCAGTTTGAGGGAACGCAATCAGCCCCAGCATTTT. Encoded protein: CASSLRERNQPQHF.

This clone was counted only a few times. V usage is TRBV28 and J usage is TRBJ2-5, with TRBD1 matching 8 bases. Trimming removed 2 bases from V and 3 bases from J; junction bases left unmatched: 8. Germline V gene data show CDR1 as MDHEN and CDR2 as SYDVKM. This CDR3 comprises 16 residues. The CDR3 protein is CASSLLLRQGKETQYF. In DNA form, the CDR3 reads TGTGCCAGCAGTTTACTCCTCCGACAGGGGAAAGAGACCCAGTACTTC.